This T cell receptor beta chain appears in the sequencing data of a study of T cell repertoires in cytomegalovirus infection. Study in general: An indication of both CMV infection and matching HLA type came from public TCR beta signatures.

This clonotype was found many times. The CDR3 has 15 residues. The germline CDR1 and CDR2 sequences are SGHDN and FVKESK. Trimming removed 0 bases at V and 1 base at J, with 10 bases between. TCRdb analysed the reads with MiXCR anew, one entry per CDR3 protein. The sample yields about 300,000 distinct CDR3 sequences, roughly a tenth seen once. The clonotype originates from a human donor in good health (CMV status not recorded). Some clones in this sample may be carry-over from other donors' samples. V and J are TRBV14 and TRBJ2-7; D gene ambiguous. Sequenced: PBMCs. The CDR3 DNA reads TGTGCCAGCAGCCAAGATTTGATGGATTCCTACGAGCAGTACTTC. Translated: CASSQDLMDSYEQYF.